The 10 T cell receptor beta chains reported below all come from one sample, sequenced in a study of blood T cell repertoires in COVID-19. Profiling relied on immunoSEQ multiplex PCR, and the TCRdb table lists in-frame clones only, not all of them. Found here are about 270,000 clones, around 88% of them singletons; the top ten hold around 1.3%. Input material: PBMCs or T cells enriched from blood (not recorded which). Receptors were obtained from a woman in her forties with acute COVID-19.

A single count supports this clone. V gene TRBV6-2 or TRBV6-3 combines with J gene TRBJ1-3; D unresolved. This CDR3 is built from 15 residues. V lost 5 bases to trimming and J lost 0 bases, with 11 bases between them. Germline CDR1 is MNHEY and CDR2 is SVGEGT. The CDR3 nucleotides are TGTGCCAGCAGTCACCTGGTGGCCTCTGGAAACACCATATATTTT. Translating gives CASSHLVASGNTIYF.

This chain uses TRBV5-4 with TRBJ2-7; D is perhaps TRBD1 (6 bases). The CDR3 consists of 15 residues. V was pared by 2 bases and J by 4 bases, with 16 bases between. Germline values: CDR1 SGHNT, CDR2 YYREEE (reference sequence). The DNA of the CDR3 is TGTGCCAGCAGCTTTCGGGACACTTCGGGGTACGAGCAGTACGTC. Its protein product is CASSFRDTSGYEQYV.

The chain combines TRBV10-3 with TRBJ1-4, with TRBD1 identical over 7 bases. After removal of 5 bases from V and 3 bases from J, the junction contained 3 bases not matched to a gene. Per the germline V gene, CDR1 is ENHRY and CDR2 is SYGVKD. CDR3 length: 14 amino acids. The CDR3: CAISRDSANEKLFF. DNA for the CDR3: TGTGCCATCAGTCGGGACAGCGCTAATGAAAAACTGTTTTTT.

In DNA form, the CDR3 reads TGTGCCAGCAGTTTCCACAGGGCGGGGGATGGCTACACCTTC. It codes for CASSFHRAGDGYTF. V usage is TRBV6-2 or TRBV6-3 and J usage is TRBJ1-2, with D perhaps TRBD1 (6 bases). Germline values: CDR1 MNHEY, CDR2 SVGEGT. The CDR3 is 14 amino acids. V lost 4 bases and J 6 bases, leaving 15 bases between the germline ends.

V gene TRBV5-4 combines with J gene TRBJ1-5; no reliable D call. From germline, CDR1 is SGHNT and CDR2 YYREEE (reference sequence). The length of the CDR3 is 14 residues. With 0 bases removed from V and 7 bases from J, the gap between germline ends came to 11 bases. CDR3: CASSLGRVNQPQHF. CDR3 nucleotides: TGTGCCAGCAGCTTGGGGAGGGTGAACCAGCCCCAGCATTTT. Variable domain in full (rest from reference TRBV5-4 and TRBJ1-5): ETGVTQSPTHLIKTRGQQVTLRCSSQSGHNTVSWYQQALGQGPQFIFQYYREEENGRGNFPPRFSGLQFPNYSSELNVNALELDDSALYLCASSLGRVNQPQHFGDGTRLSIL.

This clone was seen just once. The chain employs TRBV7-6 and TRBJ1-5; D is ambiguous. The CDR3 is 15 residues long. The V end was cut by 2 bases, the J end by 2 bases, with 10 bases between. Germline assignment: CDR1 SGHVS and CDR2 FNYEAQ. CDR3 sequence reads: CASSLSPVGNQPQHF. Here the CDR3 DNA reads TGTGCCAGCAGCTTATCCCCGGTTGGCAATCAGCCCCAGCATTTT.

The chain combines TRBV10-3 with TRBJ1-1; possible D gene TRBD1, 6 bases. V lost 11 bases, J lost 0 bases, and 16 bases lay in between. Germline CDR1 is ENHRY and CDR2 is SYGVKD. The CDR3 has 14 residues. The CDR3 DNA is TGTGCCGCCAGAGGACAGACCATGAACACTGAAGCTTTCTTT. As protein: CAARGQTMNTEAFF.

The rearrangement joins TRBV5-1 to TRBJ1-1, with TRBD1 matching 10 bases. V lost 4 bases and J lost 1; bases outside the gene matches: 19. The germline V gene has CDR1 SGHRS and CDR2 YFSETQ. This CDR3 is 20 amino acids long. CDR3 in amino acids: CASSATGTGEIQSRNTEAFF. The CDR3 DNA follows: TGCGCCAGCAGCGCTACCGGGACAGGGGAAATTCAATCAAGGAACACTGAAGCTTTCTTT.

This sequence joins TRBV4-2 and TRBJ2-5, with TRBD2 identical over 16 bases. The V gene's germline CDR1 is LGHNA and CDR2 YNFKEQ. The ends lost 1 base at V and 5 bases at J; junction bases unmatched: 7. The CDR3 loop spans 18 amino acids. The CDR3 sequence: CASSQGGLAGGSRETQYF. Written as DNA, the CDR3 is TGTGCCAGCAGCCAAGGGGGACTAGCGGGAGGGTCTCGGGAGACCCAGTACTTC.

The chain joins TRBV3-1 (or the pseudogene TRBV3-2) to TRBJ1-5; unclear D gene. This CDR3 spans 17 amino acids. From germline, CDR1 is LGHDT and CDR2 YNNKEL (reference sequence). Trimming stripped 2 bases from V and 7 bases from J, with 21 bases between. The CDR3 coding sequence is TGTGCCAGCAGCCAAATGATTATCGGGCGGGCGAGGCAGCCCCAGCATTTT. This sequence encodes CASSQMIIGRARQPQHF.